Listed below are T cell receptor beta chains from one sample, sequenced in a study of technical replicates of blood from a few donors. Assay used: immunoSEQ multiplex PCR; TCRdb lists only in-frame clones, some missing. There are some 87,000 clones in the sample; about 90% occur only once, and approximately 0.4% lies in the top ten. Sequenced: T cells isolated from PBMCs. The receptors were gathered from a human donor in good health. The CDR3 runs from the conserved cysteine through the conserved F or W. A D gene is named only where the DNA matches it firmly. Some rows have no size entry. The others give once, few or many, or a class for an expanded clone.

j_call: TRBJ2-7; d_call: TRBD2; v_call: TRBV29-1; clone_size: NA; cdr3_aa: CSVVRVVAGVGYEQYF; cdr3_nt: TGCAGCGTTGTAAGGGTAGTAGCGGGAGTTGGCTACGAGCAGTACTTC
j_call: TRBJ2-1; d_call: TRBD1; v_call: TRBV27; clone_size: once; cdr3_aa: CATSWTGVGNEQFF; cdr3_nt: TGTGCCACGTCTTGGACAGGTGTAGGGAATGAGCAGTTCTTC
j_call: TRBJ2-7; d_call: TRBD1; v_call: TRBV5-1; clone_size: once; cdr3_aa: CASSLNRGSYEQYF; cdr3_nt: TGCGCCAGCAGCTTGAACAGGGGTTCCTACGAGCAGTACTTC
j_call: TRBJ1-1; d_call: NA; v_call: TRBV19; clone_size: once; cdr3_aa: CASSIDRGYFTEAFF; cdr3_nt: TGTGCCAGTAGTATAGACAGGGGATACTTCACTGAAGCTTTCTTT
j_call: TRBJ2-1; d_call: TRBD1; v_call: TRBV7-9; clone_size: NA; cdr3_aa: CASSLRGTAYNEQFF; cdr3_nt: TGTGCCAGCAGCTTAAGGGGGACAGCTTACAATGAGCAGTTCTTC
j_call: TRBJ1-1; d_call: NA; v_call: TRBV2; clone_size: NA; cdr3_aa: CASSLGDTEAFF; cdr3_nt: TGTGCCAGCAGTCTGGGCGACACTGAAGCTTTCTTT
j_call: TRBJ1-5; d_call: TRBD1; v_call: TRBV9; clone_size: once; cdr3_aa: CASSAGGFSQPQHF; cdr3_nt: TGTGCCAGCAGCGCAGGGGGCTTTAGTCAGCCCCAGCATTTT
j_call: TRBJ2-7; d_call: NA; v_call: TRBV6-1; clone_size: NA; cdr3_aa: CASSESGQGHYEQYF; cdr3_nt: TGTGCCAGCAGTGAAAGTGGGCAGGGGCATTACGAGCAGTACTTC
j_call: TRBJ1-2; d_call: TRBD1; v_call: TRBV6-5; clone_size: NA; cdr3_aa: CASSRDRTYGYTF; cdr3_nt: TGTGCCAGCAGTCGGGACAGAACCTATGGCTACACCTTC
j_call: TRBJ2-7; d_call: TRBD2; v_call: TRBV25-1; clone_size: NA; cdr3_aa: CASSEPPGTNHYEQYF; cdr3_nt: TGTGCCAGCAGTGAGCCCCCCGGGACTAATCACTACGAGCAGTACTTC
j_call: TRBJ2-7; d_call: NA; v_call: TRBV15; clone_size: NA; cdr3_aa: CATSIRGSSYEQYF; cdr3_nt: TGTGCCACCAGCATTCGGGGTAGCTCCTACGAGCAGTACTTC
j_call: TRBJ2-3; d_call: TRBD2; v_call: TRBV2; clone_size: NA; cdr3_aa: CASVRGAYADTQYF; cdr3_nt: TGTGCTTCGGTGCGGGGGGCGTACGCAGATACGCAGTATTTT
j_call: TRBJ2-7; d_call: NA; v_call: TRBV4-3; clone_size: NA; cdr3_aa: CASSQDTQYYEQYF; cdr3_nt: TGCGCCAGCAGCCAAGATACCCAGTACTACGAGCAGTACTTC
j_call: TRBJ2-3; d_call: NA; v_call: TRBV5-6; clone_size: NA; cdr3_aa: CASSLGLLTSTDTQYF; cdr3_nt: TGTGCCAGCAGCCTCGGACTGCTAACTAGCACAGATACGCAGTATTTT
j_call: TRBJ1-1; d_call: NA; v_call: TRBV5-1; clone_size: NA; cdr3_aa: CASKQGNTEAFF; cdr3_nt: TGCGCCAGCAAACAGGGGAACACTGAAGCTTTCTTT
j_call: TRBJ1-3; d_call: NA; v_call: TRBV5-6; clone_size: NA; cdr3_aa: CASSVRDGNTIYF; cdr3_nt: TGTGCCAGCAGCGTAAGAGATGGAAACACCATATATTTT